This T cell receptor beta chain was sequenced in a study of human T cells and chemical hapten exposure. Notes on the study in general: After DPC sensitization, TCRs above 1 in 1000 frequency showed no change.

In its sample, this clonotype was seen many times. As yet, its antigen is unknown. Single cDNA molecules in the library carried unique molecular identifiers attached during preparation. TCRdb recomputed calls from the reads with MiXCR, one row per CDR3 protein. Of 95,000 to 150,000 distinct CDR3 sequences listed, 8.5% to 9% are singletons. It was unfractionated whole blood from which total RNA was extracted. The clonotype was recovered from a human donor in good health. Some clones in this sample may be carry-over from other donors' samples. The sequenced sample was whole blood.

As DNA, the CDR3 is TGTGCCAGCAGCCGCGACAGTCGTGAGCAGTTCTTC. The encoded protein is CASSRDSREQFF. This rearrangement joins TRBV7-2 to TRBJ2-1; D might be TRBD1 (5 bases). The CDR3 totals 12 residues. Germline V gives CDR1 SGHTA, CDR2 FQGNSA. Trimming removed 5 bases from V and 9 bases from J, with 11 bases in between.